This T cell receptor beta chain was captured by sequencing in a study of blood T cell repertoires in COVID-19. Study details: The United States, Italy and Spain provided the acute and convalescent COVID-19 samples.

Repertoires were generated with immunoSEQ multiplex PCR, while TCRdb's copy carries only in-frame clones and drops some. The table lists 110,000 to 150,000 clones, approximately 85% of them singletons. Germline loops: CDR1 SQVTM, CDR2 ANQGSEA. The V end lost 2 bases, the J end lost 0 bases, and 17 bases lay between the germline ends. This CDR3 region has 16 residues. The chain has TRBV29-1 and TRBJ2-7; maybe TRBD1 (6 bases). The origin of this receptor is a man aged 45 to 65 with acute or convalescent COVID-19. Sequenced: peripheral blood. The CDR3 DNA follows: TGCAGCGTTGAACTCCCATTGGGGGACAACTCCTACGAGCAGTACTTC. It encodes CSVELPLGDNSYEQYF.